The 5 T cell receptor beta chains reported below all come from one sample, sequenced in a study of T cell responses to AZD1222 COVID-19 vaccine. The table came from immunoSEQ multiplex PCR; TCRdb's copy has only in-frame clones and leaves some out. The table lists some 81,000 clones, just over 90% of them singletons, with more than 9% in the top ten. The input for sequencing was peripheral blood, taken 28 days after the second AZD1222 dose. These receptors were obtained from an adult who received the AZD1222 COVID-19 vaccine.

DNA for the CDR3: TGTGCCAGCAGCGCCTCAGGGGGAGTGAATTCACCCCTCCACTTT. Amino acids: CASSASGGVNSPLHF. V and J are TRBV11-1 and TRBJ1-6; TRBD1 matches 7 bases. The J segment lost 7 bases and the V segment lost 5 bases, leaving 8 bases of the junction unmatched. This CDR3 comprises 15 residues. Germline CDR1 reads SGHAT; CDR2 reads FQDESV (reference sequence).

This clone was seen a few times. The chain is built from TRBV2 and TRBJ1-2; weak D call: TRBD1 (5 bases). The germline gives CDR1 SNHLY, CDR2 FYNNEI. V gave up 7 bases and J gave up 4 bases, with 16 bases separating them. CDR3 length: 14 amino acids. CDR3 sequence: CASTEWGRAYGYTF. The DNA of the CDR3 is TGTGCCAGCACGGAGTGGGGACGGGCCTATGGCTACACCTTC. The full variable domain, with the rest looked up from reference TRBV2 and TRBJ1-2, is EPEVTQTPSHQVTQMGQEVILRCVPISNHLYFYWYRQILGQKVEFLVSFYNNEISEKSEIFDDQFSVERPDGSNFTLKIRSTKLEDSAMYFCASTEWGRAYGYTFGSGTRLTVV.

The V and J genes are TRBV28 and TRBJ1-1; D possibly corresponds to TRBD1 (6 bases). Germline assignment: CDR1 MDHEN and CDR2 SYDVKM. The CDR3 is 15 amino acids. V lost 3 bases and J lost 4, with 15 bases in between. The CDR3 coding sequence is TGTGCCAGCAGTTTTGGAGGGAGGGGGGGCACTGAAGCTTTCTTT. Amino acids: CASSFGGRGGTEAFF.

There are a few counts of this clone. The chain couples TRBV7-3 to TRBJ2-3, with 7 bases that match TRBD2. CDR3 length: 16 residues. Per germline, CDR1 SGHTA and CDR2 FQGTGA. V dropped 5 bases and J dropped 3; count of bases not matched to a gene: 11. CDR3 DNA: TGTGCCAGCAGCCAAGGGGCTAGCGGTCTGACAGATACGCAGTATTTT. Residues: CASSQGASGLTDTQYF.

This clone was detected only once. The chain couples TRBV2 to TRBJ1-3, with 7 bases lining up with TRBD1. Germline CDR1 SNHLY, CDR2 FYNNEI. J was trimmed by 0 bases and V by 0 bases; bases with no gene match: 2. This CDR3 is built from 16 residues. The CDR3 is CASSEARQGSGNTIYF. For the CDR3, the DNA is TGTGCCAGCAGTGAAGCCAGACAGGGCTCTGGAAACACCATATATTTT.